The clone carrying this T cell receptor beta chain was counted between two and nine times. Its cognate antigen is unknown. This specimen belongs to a study of Ad26.COV2.S vaccination and SARS-CoV-2 variants. Study-wide points: Vaccinated and placebo-treated recipients had similar non-spike TCR breadth. Vaccine recipients surpassed placebo recipients in spike-specific TCR breadth.

Trimming took off 2 bases at V and 4 bases at J, with 18 bases between the two ends. The CDR3 has 16 residues. Germline V gene data show CDR1 as SEHNR and CDR2 as FQNEAQ (reference sequence). Treatment defined: 19 received Ad26.COV2.S at low or high dose, single or two shots; several received placebo; per-sample allocation not given. At day 63 after the first vaccine or placebo injection, samples were drawn. The data were produced by immunoSEQ multiplex PCR, yet TCRdb's version contains in-frame clones alone and is incomplete. The repertoire holds about 320,000 clones, with about 86% as singletons. The TCR originated in a person aged 18-65 years who received the Ad26.COV2.S COVID-19 vaccine or a placebo. The J gene is TRBJ2-7, the V gene TRBV7-9; TRBD2 is a possible D gene (7 bases). Specimen: peripheral blood, collected in a trial of Ad26.COV2.S vaccine versus placebo. CDR3 DNA sequence: TGTGCCAGCAGCTTAATGGCCGCGGGGGCCAGGTACGAGCAGTACTTC. Translation gives CASSLMAAGARYEQYF.